The 16 T cell receptor beta chains below were found in one sample sequenced in a study of patients and donors after allogeneic stem cell transplantation. TCRdb re-analysed the RT-PCR reads in MiXCR, keeping a single row per CDR3 protein. The table includes about 160,000 distinct CDR3 sequences, roughly 35% detected once. The specimen was blood, either unsorted or a sorted T cell fraction (not recorded which). All receptors come from a human donor who was either an allogeneic HSCT recipient or a stem cell or donor lymphocyte infusion donor (not recorded which). It is not recorded whose cells these are; they may come from a transplant donor.

This clonotype was detected a few times. This sequence joins TRBV28 and TRBJ1-1; unclear D gene. The CDR3 has 13 amino acids. V lost 1 base and J 3 bases, leaving 6 bases between the germline ends. Germline assignment: CDR1 MDHEN and CDR2 SYDVKM. The CDR3 DNA reads as TGTGCCAGCAGTTTATCCGTGGACACTGAAGCTTTCTTT. Protein sequence: CASSLSVDTEAFF.

CDR3 loop: CATSRDPGDGNTIYF. CDR3 DNA sequence: TGTGCCACCAGCAGAGACCCAGGGGACGGAAACACCATATATTTT. The chain recombines TRBV15 with TRBJ1-3, with D perhaps matching TRBD1 (6 bases). CDR3 length: 15 residues. Germline loops: CDR1 LNHNV, CDR2 YYDKDF (reference sequence). V was cut by 0 bases and J by 4 bases, with 10 bases left in between.

This clonotype was seen a few times. V gene TRBV10-3 combines with J gene TRBJ2-7; D unclear. The CDR3 totals 11 residues. Per the germline V gene, CDR1 is ENHRY and CDR2 is SYGVKD. The V gene lost 8 bases and the J gene lost 0 bases, with 5 bases spanning the gap. The CDR3 reads CAISDSYEQYV. The CDR3 DNA sequence: TGTGCCATCTCTGACTCCTACGAGCAGTACGTC.

This chain uses TRBV10-3 with TRBJ2-2; D is unclear. CDR1 is ENHRY, CDR2 SYGVKD, per germline. There are 13 residues in the CDR3. Trimming pared 6 bases from V and 3 bases from J, leaving 8 bases between. The CDR3 coding sequence is TGTGCCATCAGAGCCCCAGACACCGGGGAGCTGTTTTTT. Its translation: CAIRAPDTGELFF.

The rearrangement links TRBV5-6 to TRBJ1-2; D not resolved. This CDR3 has 14 residues. From germline, CDR1 is SGHDT and CDR2 YYEEEE. Trimming took off 1 base at V and 2 bases at J, with 9 bases between the two ends. CDR3 region: CASSLSMANYGYTF. Written as DNA, the CDR3 is TGTGCCAGCAGCTTGTCGATGGCGAACTATGGCTACACCTTC.

The gene calls are TRBV24-1 and TRBJ2-1; D is perhaps TRBD1 or TRBD2 (5 bases each). CDR1 is KGHDR and CDR2 is SFDVKD in the germline V gene. Trimming left V 7 bases short and J 5 bases short, with 11 bases between. The CDR3 is 13 amino acids. The CDR3 is CATRGTANNEQFF. The CDR3 DNA reads TGTGCCACCAGGGGGACGGCGAACAATGAGCAGTTCTTC.

This clonotype was picked up a small number of times. The chain has TRBV12-3 or TRBV12-4 and TRBJ2-2; 8 bases fit TRBD2. The CDR3 runs to 16 residues. V gave up 10 bases and J gave up 5 bases; unmatched junction bases: 15. The CDR3 DNA follows: TGTGCCACCCGACTGCCCGGGGGGGTAGATACCGGGGAGCTGTTTTTT. Protein: CATRLPGGVDTGELFF.

The chain carries TRBV7-9 and TRBJ2-1; D is possibly TRBD1 or TRBD2 (5 bases each). V lost 1 base and J lost 4, with 17 bases in between. The CDR3 is 17 residues long. The germline gives CDR1 SEHNR, CDR2 FQNEAQ (reference sequence). The CDR3 region has the DNA TGTGCCAGCAGCTTAGACATCGGGGCCCCTAGGTACAATGAGCAGTTCTTC. Its protein is CASSLDIGAPRYNEQFF.

CDR3 protein: CASSPRDRGHGELFF. CDR3 DNA sequence: TGTGCCAGCAGCCCACGGGACAGGGGCCACGGGGAGCTGTTTTTT. This chain joins TRBV7-3 and TRBJ2-2; TRBD1 aligns across 10 bases. The germline V gene encodes CDR1 SGHTA and CDR2 FQGTGA. CDR3 length: 15 residues. V was clipped by 5 bases and J by 7 bases; unmatched bases: 7.

J is TRBJ2-3 and V is TRBV6-5; a weak D match, TRBD1 (5 bases). CDR1 and CDR2 from the germline V gene are MNHEY and SVGAGI. Trimming pared 9 bases from V and 6 bases from J, leaving 13 bases between. This CDR3 contains 12 residues. For the CDR3, the DNA is TGTGCCAGTTCCCAGGGTGCGGATACGCAGTATTTT. This sequence encodes CASSQGADTQYF.

The genes are TRBV28 and TRBJ2-5, with 9 bases matching TRBD2. CDR1 is MDHEN, CDR2 SYDVKM, per germline. The CDR3 is 15 residues long. J lost 0 bases, V lost 3 bases, and 2 bases had no gene match. The CDR3 spells CASSLLAGYQETQYF. Here the CDR3 DNA reads TGTGCCAGCAGTTTGCTAGCGGGGTACCAAGAGACCCAGTACTTC.

V is TRBV28 and J is TRBJ1-6; TRBD1 might be the D (5 bases). Deletions cut 3 bases from V and 7 bases from J, with 13 bases between. The CDR3 extends over 15 amino acids. Germline V CDR1 and CDR2: MDHEN, SYDVKM. CDR3 region: CASSLDTMNNSPLHF. The CDR3 DNA reads as TGTGCCAGCAGTTTGGACACGATGAACAATTCACCCCTCCACTTT.

The V call is TRBV20-1, the J call TRBJ1-1; TRBD1 aligns across 7 bases. Germline-derived CDR1 and CDR2 are DFQATT and SNEGSKA (reference sequence). The V gene end was trimmed by 6 bases and the J gene end by 2 bases; junction bases not matched to a gene: 6. There are 13 residues in the CDR3. DNA of the CDR3: TGCAGTGCCCGGGACAGTTCCAACACTGAAGCTTTCTTT. Translation: CSARDSSNTEAFF.

This clonotype has only one observation. The chain couples TRBV2 to TRBJ2-7, with D possibly TRBD2 on 6 matching bases. Per germline, CDR1 SNHLY and CDR2 FYNNEI. This CDR3 comprises 14 residues. Trimming removed 6 bases at V and 0 bases at J, with 12 bases between. In nucleotides, the CDR3 is TGTGCCAGCAGGAAGGACGGGAGCTCCTACGAGCAGTACTTC. This sequence encodes CASRKDGSSYEQYF.

The chain combines TRBV10-3 with TRBJ1-5; no clear D. This CDR3 comprises 13 residues. Trimming shortened V by 0 bases and J by 1 base, and 1 base separated the two germline ends. Per germline, CDR1 ENHRY and CDR2 SYGVKD. The CDR3 protein is CAISESSNQPQHF. The DNA of the CDR3 is TGTGCCATCAGTGAGTCGAGCAATCAGCCCCAGCATTTT.

The chain employs TRBV20-1 and TRBJ2-1; 9 bases are shared with TRBD1. V shed 6 bases and J 2 bases; nucleotides not matched to a gene: 5. The CDR3 length is 14 residues. Germline values: CDR1 DFQATT, CDR2 SNEGSKA (reference sequence). The DNA of the CDR3 is TGCAGTGCAACGGACAGGGGTCCCTACAATGAGCAGTTCTTC. The encoded protein is CSATDRGPYNEQFF.